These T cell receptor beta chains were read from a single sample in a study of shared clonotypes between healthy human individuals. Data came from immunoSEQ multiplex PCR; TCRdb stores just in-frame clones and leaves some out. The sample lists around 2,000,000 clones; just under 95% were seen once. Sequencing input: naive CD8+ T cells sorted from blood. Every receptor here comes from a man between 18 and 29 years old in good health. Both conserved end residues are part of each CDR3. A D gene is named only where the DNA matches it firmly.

TGTGCCAGCAGTCTACAGGGGGGCGGGCAGTACTTC,CASSLQGGGQYF,TRBJ2-7,TRBV7-9,TRBD1
TGTGCCAGCAGCTTAGGAGCGACAGGGGTCGGGGAGCTGTTTTTT,CASSLGATGVGELFF,TRBJ2-2,TRBV7-9,TRBD1
TGTGCCAGCAGCTTCACGACTGGCAGCTCCTACGAGCAGTACTTC,CASSFTTGSSYEQYF,TRBJ2-7,TRBV11-2,NA
TGTGCCAGCAGCGTAGATCCAGCGTCCACCTACGAGCAGTACTTC,CASSVDPASTYEQYF,TRBJ2-7,TRBV9,NA
TGTGCTAGTGGTTTGCTCGACCGGGGTGCGGGGGGAAGTACCGGGGAGCTGTTTTTT,CASGLLDRGAGGSTGELFF,TRBJ2-2,TRBV12-5,TRBD2
TGCGCCAGCAGTGACCTTACTGGGACTAGCGGGAAACCAGATACGCAGTATTTT,CASSDLTGTSGKPDTQYF,TRBJ2-3,TRBV10-1,TRBD2
TGTGCCAGCAGAAAACCGGGACAGAGCAATCAGCCCCAGCATTTT,CASRKPGQSNQPQHF,TRBJ1-5,TRBV28,TRBD1
TGCGCCAGCAGCCCCCGAGGGGGGGGACCCGGGGAGCTGTTTTTT,CASSPRGGGPGELFF,TRBJ2-2,TRBV4-1,NA
TGTGCCAGCAGTGAGACCTGGCGGCACGCCAACCCCACAGATACGCAGTATTTT,CASSETWRHANPTDTQYF,TRBJ2-3,TRBV2,NA
TGTGCCAGCAGCAAGGGACAGGGGAATGGCTACACCTTC,CASSKGQGNGYTF,TRBJ1-2,TRBV21-1,NA
TGTGCCAGTACCCGGGAGGGTAGCGGGGACGAGCAGTACTTC,CASTREGSGDEQYF,TRBJ2-7,TRBV19,TRBD2
TGTGCCAGCAGCTTGGCCTCGGCACCCTACGAGCAGTACTTC,CASSLASAPYEQYF,TRBJ2-7,TRBV5-4,NA
TGTGCCAGCAGCTTGCGCCAAGGACGGAATCAGCCCCAGCATTTT,CASSLRQGRNQPQHF,TRBJ1-5,TRBV5-5,NA
TGTGCCAGCAGTTTCCTGGACCACGAGCAGTACTTC,CASSFLDHEQYF,TRBJ2-7,TRBV27,NA
TGTGCCAGCAGCTTACCAGGACAGGGAGCCAATCAGCCCCAGCATTTT,CASSLPGQGANQPQHF,TRBJ1-5,TRBV7-2,TRBD1
TGTGCCAGTAACGGGGAAAACTATGGCTACACCTTC,CASNGENYGYTF,TRBJ1-2,TRBV28,NA
TGTGCCAGCAGCCCCACGACAGGACCCTACGAGCAGTACTTC,CASSPTTGPYEQYF,TRBJ2-7,TRBV11-2,NA
TGTGCCAGCAGCGGACAGGGTCTTCAGCCCCAGCATTTT,CASSGQGLQPQHF,TRBJ1-5,TRBV27,TRBD1
TGCGCCAGCAGCCAAGATTCTAGCCTTTACGCCGGGGAGCTGTTTTTT,CASSQDSSLYAGELFF,TRBJ2-2,TRBV4-3,NA
TGCGCCAGCAGCCAAGGACCGGGACAATTCTCCTACGAGCAGTACTTC,CASSQGPGQFSYEQYF,TRBJ2-7,TRBV4-3,NA
TGTGCCAGCAGCGCCTACGGGACAGACTCCGGGGAGCTGTTTTTT,CASSAYGTDSGELFF,TRBJ2-2,TRBV9,TRBD1
TGCGCCAGCAGCCAAGACTTGGCGGGGGGGAGCTCCTATAATTCACCCCTCCACTTT,CASSQDLAGGSSYNSPLHF,TRBJ1-6,TRBV4-3,NA
TGTGCCAGCAGCACACAGGGTGGCGAGCAGTACTTC,CASSTQGGEQYF,TRBJ2-7,TRBV7-9,NA
TGTGCCAGCAGTTTTGGGGGGGCCGGGGAGCTGTTTTTT,CASSFGGAGELFF,TRBJ2-2,TRBV27,TRBD2
TGTGCCGGACTGGCGGGGGGGAGCTCCTACAATGAGCAGTTCTTC,CAGLAGGSSYNEQFF,TRBJ2-1,TRBV7-9,TRBD2
TGTGCCAGTAGTCTGACAGGGGGTTCCTCCTACGAGCAGTACTTC,CASSLTGGSSYEQYF,TRBJ2-7,TRBV19,TRBD1
TGCGCCAGCAGTGACCTCCGGGACGAGGGCACAGATACGCAGTATTTT,CASSDLRDEGTDTQYF,TRBJ2-3,TRBV10-1,NA
TGTGCCAGCAGTTTACGACGGGGAGGGGAGGACTATGGCTACACCTTC,CASSLRRGGEDYGYTF,TRBJ1-2,TRBV28,NA
TGTGCCAGCAGCTATACTAGCGGGAGTCTGTGGACAGATACGCAGTATTTT,CASSYTSGSLWTDTQYF,TRBJ2-3,TRBV7-9,TRBD2
TGTGCCAGCAGTGATTACACTGAAGCTTTCTTT,CASSDYTEAFF,TRBJ1-1,TRBV25-1,NA
TGTGCCTGGGGGGGCGCCAACACAGATACGCAGTATTTT,CAWGGANTDTQYF,TRBJ2-3,TRBV2,NA
TGTGCCAGCAGTGACAGAAACAATTCACCCCTCCACTTT,CASSDRNNSPLHF,TRBJ1-6,TRBV2,NA
TGTGCCAGTAGTCCGGGCCCCTACAATGAGCAGTTCTTC,CASSPGPYNEQFF,TRBJ2-1,TRBV19,NA
TGTGCTAGCAGCCACGGGACTAGCGCTAATGAGCAGTTCTTC,CASSHGTSANEQFF,TRBJ2-1,TRBV7-7,TRBD2
TGTGCCAGCAGTTACGGAGCACCCCTCCACTTT,CASSYGAPLHF,TRBJ1-6,TRBV6-5,NA